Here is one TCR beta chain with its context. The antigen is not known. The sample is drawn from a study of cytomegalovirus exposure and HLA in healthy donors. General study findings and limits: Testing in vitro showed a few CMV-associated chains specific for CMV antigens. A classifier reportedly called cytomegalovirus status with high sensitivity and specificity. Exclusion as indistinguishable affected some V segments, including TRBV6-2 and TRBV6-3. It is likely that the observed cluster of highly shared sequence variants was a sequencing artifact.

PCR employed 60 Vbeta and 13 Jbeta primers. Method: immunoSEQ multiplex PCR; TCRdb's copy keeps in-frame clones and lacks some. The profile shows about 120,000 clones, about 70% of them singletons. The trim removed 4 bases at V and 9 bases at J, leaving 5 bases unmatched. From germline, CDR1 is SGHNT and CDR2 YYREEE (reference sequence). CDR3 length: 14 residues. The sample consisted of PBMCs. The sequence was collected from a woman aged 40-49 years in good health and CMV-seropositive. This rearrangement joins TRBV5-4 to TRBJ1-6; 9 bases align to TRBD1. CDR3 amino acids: CASSPGQGGSPLHF. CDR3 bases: TGTGCCAGCAGCCCGGGACAGGGAGGTTCACCCCTCCACTTT. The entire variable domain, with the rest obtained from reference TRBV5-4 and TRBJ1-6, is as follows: ETGVTQSPTHLIKTRGQQVTLRCSSQSGHNTVSWYQQALGQGPQFIFQYYREEENGRGNFPPRFSGLQFPNYSSELNVNALELDDSALYLCASSPGQGGSPLHFGNGTRLTVT.